Listed here are 27 T cell receptor beta chains from one sample, sequenced in a study of CD8+CD57+ T cells in acquired aplastic anemia. The study profiled TCR beta VDJ and CDR3 using genomic DNA as template. TCRdb reprocessed the reads with MiXCR, giving one entry per CDR3 protein. This table has 100,000 to 150,000 distinct CDR3 sequences, 55% to 70% appearing once. Patients who underwent sequencing had shown CD8+CD57+ cell expansion by flow cytometry. Material for sequencing was sorted CD4+, CD8+, or CD8+CD57+ T cells (not recorded which) from PBMCs. Receptors originate from a human donor with aplastic anemia.

V usage is TRBV10-1 and J usage is TRBJ1-4; TRBD1 is a possible D gene (6 bases). CDR1 is WNHNN and CDR2 is SYGVQD in the germline V gene (reference sequence). This CDR3 spans 17 amino acids. The V and J ends lost 3 bases and 7 bases respectively, with 21 bases between them. CDR3 nucleotides: TGCGCCAGCAGTGAAGGTGGGACATTGTGGAGCCCTGAAAAACTGTTTTTT. Protein sequence: CASSEGGTLWSPEKLFF.

The chain joins TRBV5-5 to TRBJ1-1; 7 bases are a match to TRBD1. V shed 4 bases, J shed 4 bases, and the junction held 4 bases outside the gene matches. The CDR3 length is 13 residues. CDR1 and CDR2 (germline): SGHKS, YYEKEE (reference sequence). CDR3 bases: TGTGCCAGCAGCAGACAGGGTGGCACTGAAGCTTTCTTT. Protein: CASSRQGGTEAFF.

V is TRBV7-2 and J is TRBJ1-1, with D possibly TRBD1 on 6 matching bases. This CDR3 has 14 amino acids. V was clipped by 2 bases and J by 5 bases, with 12 bases between them. Germline CDR1 SGHTA, CDR2 FQGNSA. CDR3 sequence reads: CASSLTRGRTEAFF. The CDR3 DNA follows: TGTGCCAGCAGCTTAACCAGGGGACGAACTGAAGCTTTCTTT.

At least ten counts were recorded for this clonotype. The chain is built from TRBV7-2 and TRBJ2-1, with 15 positions matching TRBD2. The CDR3 contains 16 residues. Germline V gene sequence: CDR1 SGHTA, CDR2 FQGNSA. Losses at the gene ends were 3 bases for V and 6 bases for J; bases not matched to a gene: 3. The CDR3 nucleotides are TGTGCCAGCAGCTTCCGGACTAGCGGGAGGGGCAATGAGCAGTTCTTC. It encodes CASSFRTSGRGNEQFF.

The V and J genes are TRBV29-1 and TRBJ2-5; TRBD2 is a possible D gene (6 bases). Germline-derived CDR1 and CDR2 are SQVTM and ANQGSEA. Trimming cost V 3 bases and J 3 bases, with 8 bases left between them. The CDR3 has 12 amino acids. CDR3 sequence reads: CSVDRGKETQYF. CDR3 in DNA: TGCAGCGTTGATCGGGGGAAAGAGACCCAGTACTTC.

V gene TRBV19 combines with J gene TRBJ2-7, with D perhaps matching TRBD1 (5 bases). The germline V gene encodes CDR1 LNHDA and CDR2 SQIVND (reference sequence). The CDR3 sequence is 15 residues long. Trimming removed 5 bases at V and 3 bases at J, with 17 bases between. The CDR3 region has the DNA TGTGCCAGTAGTGGAATTCAGGGATTGATCTACGAGCAGTACTTC. Its protein product is CASSGIQGLIYEQYF.

The chain recombines TRBV20-1 with TRBJ1-6; the match to TRBD1 covers 9 bases. Per germline, CDR1 DFQATT and CDR2 SNEGSKA (reference sequence). The CDR3 has 14 residues. Unmatched junction bases numbered 11, after V lost 7 bases and J lost 10 bases. The CDR3 DNA follows: TGCAGTGTCTCACAGGGGGCGCCGGGATCACCCCTCCACTTT. Amino acid sequence: CSVSQGAPGSPLHF.

The chain couples TRBV25-1 to TRBJ2-1, with 11 bases that match TRBD1. The CDR3 is 19 residues long. Germline CDR1 MGHDK, CDR2 SYGVNS. Unmatched junction bases numbered 15, after V lost 1 base and J lost 7 bases. The CDR3 is CASSEFGQGATWLRNEQFF. As DNA, the CDR3 is TGTGCCAGCAGTGAATTTGGACAGGGGGCGACGTGGTTAAGGAATGAGCAGTTCTTC. Using reference TRBV25-1 and TRBJ2-1 for the parts outside the CDR3, the full variable domain is EADIYQTPRYLVIGTGKKITLECSQTMGHDKMYWYQQDPGMELHLIHYSYGVNSTEKGDLSSESTVSRIRTEHFPLTLESARPSHTSQYLCASSEFGQGATWLRNEQFFGPGTRLTVL.

The rearrangement joins TRBV19 to TRBJ2-3, with 10 bases fitting TRBD1. V shed 10 bases, J shed 0 bases, and the junction held 7 bases outside the gene matches. Germline values: CDR1 LNHDA, CDR2 SQIVND (reference sequence). The CDR3 runs to 15 residues. CDR3 amino acids: CATKDRGRSTDTQYF. The DNA of the CDR3 is TGTGCCACCAAGGACAGGGGGAGAAGCACAGATACGCAGTATTTT.

With regard to this clonotype: A much larger clone differs by one base, so this may be a read error. The chain uses TRBV7-9 and TRBJ2-7; D unresolved. There are 13 residues in the CDR3. Germline V gene data show CDR1 as SEHNR and CDR2 as FQNEAQ (reference sequence). The germline V and J ends were trimmed by 6 bases and 1 base, with 10 bases remaining between them. CDR3 sequence reads: CASSYTESYEQYF. Here the CDR3 DNA reads TGTGCCAGCAGTTACACAGAGTCCTACGAGCAGTACTTC.

This clonotype was recorded once. The genes are TRBV2 and TRBJ2-1, with TRBD2 matching over 7 bases. Germline V CDR1 and CDR2: SNHLY, FYNNEI. V lost 7 bases to trimming and J lost 5 bases; unmatched junction nucleotides: 14. This CDR3 region has 16 residues. The CDR3: CASIKGFRLADNEQFF. CDR3 nucleotides: TGTGCCAGCATCAAAGGGTTTCGGCTAGCGGACAATGAGCAGTTCTTC.

In this sample, this clonotype turned up a few times. The chain carries TRBV24-1 and TRBJ1-2; a possible D gene is TRBD1 (5 bases). Germline lookup yields CDR1 KGHDR and CDR2 SFDVKD. The CDR3 totals 12 residues. The ends were cut back, 6 bases at V and 1 base at J, with 5 bases in the middle. The DNA for the CDR3 is TGTGCCACCAGTCAGGGTAACTATGGCTACACCTTC. It encodes CATSQGNYGYTF.

The chain employs TRBV7-6 and TRBJ1-2; no reliable D call. Trimming shortened V by 1 base and J by 0 bases, and 9 bases separated the two germline ends. Germline CDR1 and CDR2: SGHVS and FNYEAQ. There are 15 residues in the CDR3. The CDR3 region is CASSLDRAANYGYTF. The DNA for the CDR3 is TGTGCCAGCAGCTTAGACCGCGCCGCTAACTATGGCTACACCTTC.

The count of this clonotype is one. A read error is likely, as this CDR3 ends without the conserved phenylalanine or tryptophan. The limits of the CDR3 on the DNA are not certain, so only TCRdb's listed CDR3 is given. V and J are TRBV15 and TRBJ2-5. The germline V gene has CDR1 LNHNV and CDR2 YYDKDF (reference sequence). With termini counted, the CDR3 has 15 amino acids. CDR3 sequence reads: CATSRDGRSQETQHI.

This clonotype showed up many times. This rearrangement joins TRBV7-8 to TRBJ2-1; D gene unclear. Trimming took 5 bases from V and 6 from J, leaving 11 bases between them. The germline V gene encodes CDR1 SGHVS and CDR2 FQNEAQ. CDR3 size: 13 residues. CDR3 in amino acids: CASSLALRNEQFF. CDR3 DNA sequence: TGTGCCAGCAGCCTGGCCTTACGCAATGAGCAGTTCTTC.

The chain uses TRBV19 and TRBJ2-5, with D possibly TRBD1 on 7 matching bases. The germline V gene encodes CDR1 LNHDA and CDR2 SQIVND (reference sequence). Trimming stripped 10 bases from V and 5 bases from J, with 11 bases between. The CDR3 spans 11 residues. The CDR3 DNA reads TGTGCCATATCAGGGGGGGAGACCCAGTACTTC. Residues: CAISGGETQYF.

In this sample, this clonotype turned up many times. This chain connects TRBV2 to TRBJ1-1, with a possible D match to TRBD1 (6 bases). The germline V gene encodes CDR1 SNHLY and CDR2 FYNNEI. This CDR3 spans 13 amino acids. V shed 8 bases and J shed 5 bases, with 15 bases lying between them. The CDR3 here is CASPRGARTEAFF. As DNA, the CDR3 is TGTGCCAGCCCCCGGGGGGCACGGACTGAAGCTTTCTTT. Filled out from reference TRBV2 and TRBJ1-1, the complete variable domain reads EPEVTQTPSHQVTQMGQEVILRCVPISNHLYFYWYRQILGQKVEFLVSFYNNEISEKSEIFDDQFSVERPDGSNFTLKIRSTKLEDSAMYFCASPRGARTEAFFGQGTRLTVV.

The V call is TRBV19, the J call TRBJ1-2; tentative D call: TRBD1 (5 bases). V lost 5 bases and J 8 bases, leaving 12 bases between the germline ends. From germline, CDR1 is LNHDA and CDR2 SQIVND (reference sequence). This CDR3 spans 12 amino acids. The CDR3 loop reads CASSVPGAGYTF. In nucleotides, the CDR3 is TGTGCCAGTAGTGTCCCCGGGGCGGGCTACACCTTC. Together with reference TRBV19 and TRBJ1-2, the CDR3 gives the full variable domain: DGGITQSPKYLFRKEGQNVTLSCEQNLNHDAMYWYRQDPGQGLRLIYYSQIVNDFQKGDIAEGYSVSREKKESFPLTVTSAQKNPTAFYLCASSVPGAGYTFGSGTRLTVV.

The gene calls are TRBV6-1 and TRBJ2-7; D is unresolved. The V end was cut by 8 bases, the J end by 5 bases, with 10 bases between. Germline V CDR1 and CDR2: MNHNS, SASEGT. There are 11 residues in the CDR3. The chain's CDR3 is CASGSGHEQYF. In nucleotides, the CDR3 is TGTGCCAGCGGGTCGGGCCACGAGCAGTACTTC.

This rearrangement joins TRBV24-1 to TRBJ2-3; maybe TRBD2 (6 bases). V gave up 8 bases and J gave up 5 bases, with 7 bases separating them. CDR1 is KGHDR and CDR2 is SFDVKD in the germline V gene. This CDR3 contains 11 residues. In DNA, the CDR3 is TGTGCCACCAACGGGGGAGATACGCAGTATTTT. As protein: CATNGGDTQYF.

The sample holds many counts of this clonotype. This chain links TRBV10-3 with TRBJ1-1; D perhaps matches TRBD1 (5 bases). Germline values: CDR1 ENHRY, CDR2 SYGVKD. V gave up 2 bases and J gave up 0 bases, with 10 bases separating them. There are 15 residues in the CDR3. CDR3 bases: TGTGCCATCAGTGAGATGGAGGGGCTGAACACTGAAGCTTTCTTT. Translated, it gives CAISEMEGLNTEAFF.

The chain links TRBV11-3 to TRBJ2-7; D is tentatively TRBD1 or TRBD2 (5 bases each). V was shortened by 5 bases and J by 3 bases, with 14 bases between the two germline ends. CDR3 length: 14 residues. Per germline, CDR1 SGHNT and CDR2 YENEEA. The CDR3 region has the DNA TGTGCCAGCAGCGCACGGGACCCGTACTACGAGCAGTACTTC. This gives the protein CASSARDPYYEQYF.

This clonotype has only a few counts. This rearrangement joins TRBV4-1 to TRBJ2-1; 11 bases line up with TRBD2. Per the germline V gene, CDR1 is MGHRA and CDR2 is YSYEKL. V was clipped by 4 bases and J by 5 bases; unmatched bases: 10. The CDR3 has 17 residues. The chain's CDR3 is CASSLKASGGFNNEQFF. The CDR3 nucleotides are TGCGCCAGCAGCCTAAAAGCTAGCGGGGGGTTCAACAATGAGCAGTTCTTC.

The chain recombines TRBV5-1 with TRBJ2-7; possibly TRBD1 for D (7 bases). Per germline, CDR1 SGHRS and CDR2 YFSETQ. The CDR3 is made up of 14 amino acids. The V and J ends lost 7 bases and 2 bases respectively, with 16 bases between them. CDR3 DNA sequence: TGCGCCAGCGACGCGGGGCAGGGGGCCTACGAGCAGTACTTC. It encodes CASDAGQGAYEQYF.

The chain recombines TRBV2 with TRBJ2-1, with 8 nucleotides matching TRBD2. CDR3 length: 13 residues. Germline trimming cut 6 bases from V and 8 bases from J; bases unmatched to any gene: 6. The V gene's germline CDR1 is SNHLY and CDR2 FYNNEI. The CDR3 DNA reads TGTGCCAGCAGAGCTACTAGCGGATATGAGCAGTTCTTC. This encodes CASRATSGYEQFF.

This clonotype was seen a few times. The J gene is TRBJ1-3, the V gene TRBV4-1; D is unclear. CDR3 length: 14 residues. The V end lost 11 bases, the J end lost 0 bases, and 14 bases lay between the germline ends. Germline V lookup: CDR1 MGHRA, CDR2 YSYEKL. The CDR3 nucleotides read TGCGCCGCTACCCCAGACATCTCTGGAAACACCATATATTTT. Amino acid sequence: CAATPDISGNTIYF.

In its sample, this clonotype was seen once. This chain uses TRBV20-1 with TRBJ1-2, with D unclear. CDR1 DFQATT and CDR2 SNEGSKA come from the germline V gene (reference sequence). CDR3 length: 11 amino acids. The V and J ends lost 0 bases and 8 bases respectively, with 7 bases between them. The CDR3 coding sequence is TGCAGTGCTAGAGAGGGCGAGGGCTACACCTTC. It encodes CSAREGEGYTF.